This record concerns one T cell receptor beta chain sequence. The antigen is undetermined. This CDR3 spans 18 amino acids. Germline loops: CDR1 SGHTA, CDR2 FQGNSA. The J segment lost 4 bases and the V segment lost 1 base, leaving 7 bases of the junction unmatched. The PCR made use of 60 Vbeta and 13 Jbeta primers. Libraries were prepared by immunoSEQ multiplex PCR; TCRdb keeps only in-frame clonotypes and omits some of them. Among some 120,000 clones listed, 78% were seen once. This sample is part of a study of cytomegalovirus exposure and HLA in healthy donors. Points from the study as a whole: Fewer N-insertions (relative to the approximately 700-donor mean) were reportedly seen in an Asian-associated ancestry cluster in a later analysis. Data from an earlier analysis indicated that most TCR beta V segments were productive either about 90% or about 30% of the time.

The receptor was derived from a woman aged 40 to 49 in good health and CMV-seronegative. The chain carries TRBV7-2 and TRBJ2-2; 12 bases match TRBD2. Sequencing input: PBMCs. The CDR3 spells CASSLDPSGRGSTGELFF. The CDR3 region has the DNA TGTGCCAGCAGCTTAGATCCTAGCGGGAGGGGTAGCACCGGGGAGCTGTTTTTT.